One and the same sample provided the 7 T cell receptor beta chains below, sequenced in a study of glioma-infiltrating T cells. TCR alpha and beta CDR3 regions were amplified from RNA using iRepertoire nested multiplex PCR. TCRdb redid the calling of the multiplex PCR reads with MiXCR, one entry per CDR3 protein. The sample lists some 93,000 distinct CDR3 sequences, approximately 42% seen once, with 30% to 40% in the top ten. Sequencing was carried out using glioma tissue, nonneoplastic brain tissue, or PBMCs (not recorded which). Receptor source: a human donor with low-grade glioma or glioblastoma, undergoing nonglioma brain surgery, or in good health (not recorded which).

This clonotype was counted between two and nine times. The chain is built from TRBV5-1 and TRBJ2-5; 8 positions match TRBD1. Germline assignment: CDR1 SGHRS and CDR2 YFSETQ. The CDR3 is 14 amino acids. V trimming: 4 bases; J trimming: 4 bases; junction bases outside the gene matches: 6. CDR3 in amino acids: CASSRDRGGETQYF. As DNA, the CDR3 is TGCGCCAGCAGCCGTGACAGGGGCGGAGAGACCCAGTACTTC.

This rearrangement joins TRBV2 to TRBJ2-7; D remains ambiguous. This CDR3 region has 11 residues. Trimming removed 9 bases at V and 7 bases at J, with 13 bases between. Germline lookup yields CDR1 SNHLY and CDR2 FYNNEI. This CDR3 is CASHIAQEQYF. In DNA form, the CDR3 reads TGTGCCAGTCACATAGCTCAAGAGCAGTACTTC.

This chain links TRBV7-9 with TRBJ1-1; TRBD1 agrees at 7 bases. CDR3 length: 16 amino acids. The germline CDR1 and CDR2 sequences are SEHNR and FQNEAQ (reference sequence). Trimming took 6 bases from V and 1 from J; bases not matched to a gene: 11. The CDR3 reads CASSPGQFRWNTEAFF. The CDR3 region has the DNA TGTGCCAGCAGTCCGGGACAGTTCCGTTGGAACACTGAAGCTTTCTTT.

At least ten counts were recorded for this clonotype. The rearrangement joins TRBV30 to TRBJ1-4, with D uncertain. Per germline, CDR1 GTSNPN and CDR2 SVGIG (reference sequence). Trimming cost V 4 bases and J 4 bases, with 13 bases left between them. The CDR3 covers 14 residues. CDR3 bases: TGTGCCTGGAAGAATTTGGGGTATAATGAAAAACTGTTTTTT. It specifies CAWKNLGYNEKLFF.

The chain recombines TRBV6-6 with TRBJ2-7; the D gene is possibly TRBD2 (5 bases). V gave up 10 bases and J gave up 11 bases, with 24 bases separating them. CDR3 size: 13 residues. Germline V gene lookup returns CDR1 MNHNY and CDR2 SVGAGI (reference sequence). The CDR3 region is CAISENPGNEKYF. DNA for the CDR3: TGTGCCATCTCTGAGAACCCGGGGAATGAGAAGTACTTC.

This clonotype was detected ten times or more. This chain links TRBV7-2 with TRBJ2-2; 7 nucleotides match TRBD2. Germline CDR1 SGHTA, CDR2 FQGNSA. The CDR3 covers 14 residues. Trimming at V came to 2 bases and at J to 6 bases, leaving 3 bases not matched to a gene. CDR3 sequence: CASSLNGRAGELFF. In DNA form, the CDR3 reads TGTGCCAGCAGCTTAAATGGGAGGGCCGGGGAGCTGTTTTTT. The full variable domain, rest sourced from reference TRBV7-2 and TRBJ2-2, is GAGVSQSPSNKVTEKGKDVELRCDPISGHTALYWYRQSLGQGLEFLIYFQGNSAPDKSGLPSDRFSAERTGGSVSTLTIQRTQQEDSAVYLCASSLNGRAGELFFGEGSRLTVL.

V is TRBV5-5 and J is TRBJ2-5; 8 bases agree with TRBD2. V dropped 6 bases and J dropped 7; count of bases not matched to a gene: 11. This CDR3 is 14 amino acids long. Germline CDR1 and CDR2: SGHKS and YYEKEE (reference sequence). The DNA of the CDR3 is TGTGCCAGCACCTCGGGACTAGGGGTTGGGACCCAGTACTTC. This encodes CASTSGLGVGTQYF.